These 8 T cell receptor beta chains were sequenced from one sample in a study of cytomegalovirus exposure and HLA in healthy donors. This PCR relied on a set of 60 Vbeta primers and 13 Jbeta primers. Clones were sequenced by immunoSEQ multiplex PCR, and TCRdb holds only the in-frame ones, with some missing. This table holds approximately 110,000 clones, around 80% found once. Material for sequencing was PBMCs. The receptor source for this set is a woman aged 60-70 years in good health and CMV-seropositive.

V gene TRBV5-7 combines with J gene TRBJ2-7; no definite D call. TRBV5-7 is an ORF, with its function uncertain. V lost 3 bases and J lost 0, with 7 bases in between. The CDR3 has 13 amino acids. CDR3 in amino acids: CASSCDSSYEQYF. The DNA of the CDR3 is TGTGCCAGCAGCTGCGACTCCTCCTACGAGCAGTACTTC.

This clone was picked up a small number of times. The CDR3 coding sequence is TGTGCCAGTAGCCAGGTTCATTTAAAACAGGGGGCGATCAATCAGCCCCAGCATTTT. It encodes CASSQVHLKQGAINQPQHF. The chain employs TRBV19 and TRBJ1-5; 9 bases align to TRBD1. CDR1 is LNHDA and CDR2 is SQIVND in the germline V gene (reference sequence). With V trimmed by 6 bases and J by 3 bases, 18 bases remained unmatched. This CDR3 is built from 19 residues.

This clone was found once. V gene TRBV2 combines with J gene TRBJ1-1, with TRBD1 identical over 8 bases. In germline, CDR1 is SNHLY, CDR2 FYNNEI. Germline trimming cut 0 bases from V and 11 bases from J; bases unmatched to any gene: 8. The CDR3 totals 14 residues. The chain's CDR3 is CASSEARGQVGAFF. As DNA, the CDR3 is TGTGCCAGCAGTGAAGCTCGGGGACAGGTTGGTGCTTTCTTT.

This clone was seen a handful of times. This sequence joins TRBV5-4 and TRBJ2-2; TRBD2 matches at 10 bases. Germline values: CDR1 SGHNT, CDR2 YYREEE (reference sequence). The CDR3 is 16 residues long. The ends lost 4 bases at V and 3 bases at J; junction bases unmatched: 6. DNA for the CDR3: TGTGCCAGCAGCGACATAGCGGGGGGCCACACCGGGGAGCTGTTTTTT. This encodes CASSDIAGGHTGELFF. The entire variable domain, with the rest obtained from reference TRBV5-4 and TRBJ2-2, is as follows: ETGVTQSPTHLIKTRGQQVTLRCSSQSGHNTVSWYQQALGQGPQFIFQYYREEENGRGNFPPRFSGLQFPNYSSELNVNALELDDSALYLCASSDIAGGHTGELFFGEGSRLTVL.

For the CDR3, the DNA is TGTGCCAGCAGCTTAGGCGGGGGATACACCGGGGAGCTGTTTTTT. Protein product: CASSLGGGYTGELFF. The chain combines TRBV7-6 with TRBJ2-2, with TRBD2 matching over 7 bases. The germline gives CDR1 SGHVS, CDR2 FNYEAQ. The J segment lost 3 bases and the V segment lost 1 base, leaving 2 bases of the junction unmatched. This CDR3 has 15 residues.

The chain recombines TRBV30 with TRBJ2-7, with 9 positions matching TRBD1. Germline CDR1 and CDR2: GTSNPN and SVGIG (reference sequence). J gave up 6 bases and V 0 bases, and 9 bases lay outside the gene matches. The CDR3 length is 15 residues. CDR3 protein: CAWSVTGGAVPEQYF. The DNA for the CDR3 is TGTGCCTGGAGTGTAACAGGGGGCGCAGTCCCCGAGCAGTACTTC.

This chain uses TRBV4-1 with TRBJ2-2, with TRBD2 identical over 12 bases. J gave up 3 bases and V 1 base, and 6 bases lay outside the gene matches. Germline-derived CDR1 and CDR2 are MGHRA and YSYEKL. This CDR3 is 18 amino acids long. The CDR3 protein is CASSQALAGGFDTGELFF. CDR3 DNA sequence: TGCGCCAGCAGCCAAGCTCTAGCGGGGGGGTTTGACACCGGGGAGCTGTTTTTT.

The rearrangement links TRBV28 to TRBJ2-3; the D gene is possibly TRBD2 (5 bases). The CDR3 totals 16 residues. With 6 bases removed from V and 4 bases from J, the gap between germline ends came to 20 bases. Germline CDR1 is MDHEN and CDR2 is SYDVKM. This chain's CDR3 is CASSPGTRIGPDTQYF. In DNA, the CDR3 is TGTGCCAGCAGCCCTGGTACTAGGATTGGCCCAGATACGCAGTATTTT. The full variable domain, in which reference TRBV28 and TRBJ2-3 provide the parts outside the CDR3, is DVKVTQSSRYLVKRTGEKVFLECVQDMDHENMFWYRQDPGLGLRLIYFSYDVKMKEKGDIPEGYSVSREKKERFSLILESASTNQTSMYLCASSPGTRIGPDTQYFGPGTRLTVL.